This TCR beta chain was recovered during a study of blood T cell repertoires in COVID-19. Study-wide context: From the United States, Italy and Spain came samples of acute and convalescent COVID-19. PBMCs, B-cell-depleted T cells, or T cells provided the cDNA or gDNA that made up the material.

In the source study's methods: Amplification from reference gene primers served as the basis for estimated nucleated cell counts. This table comes from immunoSEQ multiplex PCR, and its TCRdb copy is limited to in-frame clones, with some not included. From that table come the V and J calls and clone size; the DNA was used to work out D and trimming. The sample has fewer than 150,000 clones, about three quarters seen once. The sequencing input was peripheral blood. This receptor was identified in a man between 65 and 85 years old with acute or convalescent COVID-19.

The chain's CDR3 is CASSQERDNNQPQHF. In nucleotides, the CDR3 is TGTGCCAGCAGCCAAGAAAGGGACAACAATCAGCCCCAGCATTTT. J is TRBJ1-5 and V is TRBV3-1 (or the pseudogene TRBV3-2); D is perhaps TRBD1 (6 bases). Trimming removed 0 bases at V and 3 bases at J, with 9 bases between. The length of the CDR3 is 15 residues. Germline CDR1 reads LGHDT; CDR2 reads YNNKEL (reference sequence).